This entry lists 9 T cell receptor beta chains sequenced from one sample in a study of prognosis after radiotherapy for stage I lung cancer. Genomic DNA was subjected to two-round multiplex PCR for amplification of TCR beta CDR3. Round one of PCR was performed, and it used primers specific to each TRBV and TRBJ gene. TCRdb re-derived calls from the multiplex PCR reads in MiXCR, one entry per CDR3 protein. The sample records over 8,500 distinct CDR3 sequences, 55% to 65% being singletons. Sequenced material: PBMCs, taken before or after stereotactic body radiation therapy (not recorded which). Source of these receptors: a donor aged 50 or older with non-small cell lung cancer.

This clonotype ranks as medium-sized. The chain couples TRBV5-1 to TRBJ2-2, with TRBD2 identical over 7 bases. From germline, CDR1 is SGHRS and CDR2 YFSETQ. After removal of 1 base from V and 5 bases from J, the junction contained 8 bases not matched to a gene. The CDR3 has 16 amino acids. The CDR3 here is CASSLTSVAETGELFF. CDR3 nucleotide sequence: TGCGCCAGCAGCTTGACTAGCGTGGCTGAAACCGGGGAGCTGTTTTTT.

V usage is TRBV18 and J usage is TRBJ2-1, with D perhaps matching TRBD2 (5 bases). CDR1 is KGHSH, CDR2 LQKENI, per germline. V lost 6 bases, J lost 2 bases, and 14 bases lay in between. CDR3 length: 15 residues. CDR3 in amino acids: CASSPEGGAYNEQFF. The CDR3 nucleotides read TGTGCCAGCTCCCCAGAGGGCGGAGCCTACAATGAGCAGTTCTTC.

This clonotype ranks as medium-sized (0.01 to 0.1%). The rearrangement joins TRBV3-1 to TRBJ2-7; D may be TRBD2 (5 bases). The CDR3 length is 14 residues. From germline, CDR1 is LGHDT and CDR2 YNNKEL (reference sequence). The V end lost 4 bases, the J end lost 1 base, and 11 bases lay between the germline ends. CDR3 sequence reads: CASSPSAASYEQYF. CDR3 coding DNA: TGTGCCAGCAGCCCGTCAGCGGCATCCTACGAGCAGTACTTC.

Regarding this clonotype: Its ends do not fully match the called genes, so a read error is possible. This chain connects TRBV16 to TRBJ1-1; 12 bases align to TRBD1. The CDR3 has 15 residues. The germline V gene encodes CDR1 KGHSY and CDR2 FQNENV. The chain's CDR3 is CASIPSGTGGTEAFF. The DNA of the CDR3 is TGTGCCAGCATCCCTTCCGGGACAGGGGGCACTGAAGCCTTCTTT.

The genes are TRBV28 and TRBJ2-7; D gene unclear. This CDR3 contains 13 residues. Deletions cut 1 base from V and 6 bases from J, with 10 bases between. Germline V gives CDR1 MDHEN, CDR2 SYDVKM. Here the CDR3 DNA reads TGTGCCAGCAGTTTATATAGGCAGAGCGAGCAGTACTTC. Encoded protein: CASSLYRQSEQYF.

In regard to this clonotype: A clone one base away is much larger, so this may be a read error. DNA of the CDR3: TGTGCCATCAGACCCGGGACAGGGGGCGGGATCCAAGAGACCCAGTACTTC. This translates into CAIRPGTGGGIQETQYF. The chain carries TRBV10-3 and TRBJ2-5; TRBD1 matches at 12 bases. Germline V gene sequence: CDR1 ENHRY, CDR2 SYGVKD. The CDR3 has 17 amino acids. J gave up 1 base and V 6 bases, and 9 bases lay outside the gene matches.

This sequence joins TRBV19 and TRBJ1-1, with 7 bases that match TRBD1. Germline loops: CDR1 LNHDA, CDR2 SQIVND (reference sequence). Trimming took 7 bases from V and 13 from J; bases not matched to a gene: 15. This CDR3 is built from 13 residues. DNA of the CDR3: TGTGCCAGTAAAATACAGGGACAGACTGAGGATTTCTTT. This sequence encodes CASKIQGQTEDFF.

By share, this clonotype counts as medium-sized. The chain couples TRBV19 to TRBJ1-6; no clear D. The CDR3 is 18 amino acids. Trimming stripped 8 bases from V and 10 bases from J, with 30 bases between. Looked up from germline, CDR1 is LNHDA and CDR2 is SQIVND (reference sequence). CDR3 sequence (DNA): TGTGCCAGTTCGACAATACCGATCCGGAGAGGGAATCGGTCACCCCTCCACTTT. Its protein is CASSTIPIRRGNRSPLHF.

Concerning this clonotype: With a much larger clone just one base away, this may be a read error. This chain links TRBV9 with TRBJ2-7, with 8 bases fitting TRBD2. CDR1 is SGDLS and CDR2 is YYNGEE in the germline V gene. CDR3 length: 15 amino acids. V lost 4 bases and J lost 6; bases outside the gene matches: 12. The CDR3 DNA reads TGTGCCAGCAGCTTTCCCAGCGGGGGTGTGGCCGAGCAGTACTTC. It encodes CASSFPSGGVAEQYF.